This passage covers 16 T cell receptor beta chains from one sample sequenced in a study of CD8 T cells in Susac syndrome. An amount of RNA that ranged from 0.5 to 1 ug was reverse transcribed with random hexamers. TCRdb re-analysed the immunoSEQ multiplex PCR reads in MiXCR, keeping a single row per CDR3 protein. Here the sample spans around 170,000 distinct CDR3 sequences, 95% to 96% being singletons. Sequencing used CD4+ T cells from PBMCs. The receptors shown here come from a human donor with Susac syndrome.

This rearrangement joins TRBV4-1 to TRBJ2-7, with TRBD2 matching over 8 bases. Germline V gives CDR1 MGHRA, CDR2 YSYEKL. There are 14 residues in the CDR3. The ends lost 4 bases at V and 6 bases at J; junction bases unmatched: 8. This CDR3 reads CASSRDLTSGEQYF. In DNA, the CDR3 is TGCGCCAGCAGCCGGGACCTAACTAGCGGCGAGCAGTACTTC.

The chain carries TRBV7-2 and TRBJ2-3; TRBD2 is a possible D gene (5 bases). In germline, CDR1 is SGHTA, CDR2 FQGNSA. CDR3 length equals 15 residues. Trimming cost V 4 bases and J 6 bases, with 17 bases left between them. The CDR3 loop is CASSSARAAHDTQYF. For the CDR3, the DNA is TGTGCCAGCAGCTCCGCTCGAGCGGCACACGATACGCAGTATTTT.

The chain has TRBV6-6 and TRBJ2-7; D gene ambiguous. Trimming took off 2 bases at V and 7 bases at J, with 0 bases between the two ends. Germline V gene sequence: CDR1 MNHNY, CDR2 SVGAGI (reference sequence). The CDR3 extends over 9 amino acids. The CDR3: CASSYEQYF. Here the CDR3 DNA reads TGTGCCAGCAGTTACGAGCAGTACTTC.

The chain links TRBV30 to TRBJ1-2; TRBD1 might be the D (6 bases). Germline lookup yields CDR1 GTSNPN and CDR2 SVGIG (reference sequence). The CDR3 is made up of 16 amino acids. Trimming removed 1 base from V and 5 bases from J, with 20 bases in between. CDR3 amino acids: CAWSEPPRTAIYGYTF. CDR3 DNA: TGTGCCTGGAGTGAACCGCCGAGGACAGCAATATATGGCTACACCTTC.

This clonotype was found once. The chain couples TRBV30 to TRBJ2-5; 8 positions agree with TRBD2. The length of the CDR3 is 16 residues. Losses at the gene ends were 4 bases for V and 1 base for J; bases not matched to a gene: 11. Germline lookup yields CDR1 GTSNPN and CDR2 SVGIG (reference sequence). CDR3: CAWTRRTSRLQETQYF. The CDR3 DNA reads TGTGCCTGGACCCGTAGGACTAGCAGACTCCAAGAGACCCAGTACTTC.

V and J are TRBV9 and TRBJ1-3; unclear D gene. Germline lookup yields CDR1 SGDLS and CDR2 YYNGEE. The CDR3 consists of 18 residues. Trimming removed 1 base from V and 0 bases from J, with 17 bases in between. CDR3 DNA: TGTGCCAGCAGCGTAACCCAAGAGGCTATTTTCTCTGGAAACACCATATATTTT. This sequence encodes CASSVTQEAIFSGNTIYF.

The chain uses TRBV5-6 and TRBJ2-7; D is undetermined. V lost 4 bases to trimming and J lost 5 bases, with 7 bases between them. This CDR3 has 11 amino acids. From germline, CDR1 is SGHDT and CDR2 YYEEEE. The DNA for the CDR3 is TGTGCCAGCAGCACGACGGACGAGCAGTACTTC. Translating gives CASSTTDEQYF.

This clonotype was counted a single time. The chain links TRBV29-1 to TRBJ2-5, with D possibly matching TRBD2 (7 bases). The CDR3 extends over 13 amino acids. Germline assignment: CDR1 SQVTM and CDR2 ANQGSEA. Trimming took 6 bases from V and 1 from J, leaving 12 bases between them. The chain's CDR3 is CSVRGGFQETQYF. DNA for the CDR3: TGCAGCGTGAGGGGGGGATTCCAAGAGACCCAGTACTTC.

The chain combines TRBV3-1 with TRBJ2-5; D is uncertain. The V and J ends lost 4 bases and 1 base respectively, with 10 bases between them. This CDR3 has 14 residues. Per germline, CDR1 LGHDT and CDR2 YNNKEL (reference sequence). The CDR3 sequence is CASSPRWGQETQYF. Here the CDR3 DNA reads TGTGCCAGCAGCCCGAGGTGGGGCCAAGAGACCCAGTACTTC.

The CDR3 region is CASSYGRWTSGSYEQYF. In nucleotides, the CDR3 is TGTGCCAGCAGCTATGGGAGATGGACTAGCGGGAGTTACGAGCAGTACTTC. The chain couples TRBV11-2 to TRBJ2-7; 13 nucleotides agree with TRBD2. Per the germline V gene, CDR1 is SGHAT and CDR2 is FQNNGV. After removal of 4 bases from V and 4 bases from J, the junction contained 10 bases not matched to a gene. The CDR3 extends over 17 amino acids.

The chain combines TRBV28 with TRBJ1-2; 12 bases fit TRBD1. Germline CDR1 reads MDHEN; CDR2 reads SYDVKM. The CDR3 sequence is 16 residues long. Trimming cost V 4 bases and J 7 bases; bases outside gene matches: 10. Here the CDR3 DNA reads TGTGCCAGCAGTTCGGCCGGGACAGGGGGCGCGGTTGGCTACACCTTC. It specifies CASSSAGTGGAVGYTF.

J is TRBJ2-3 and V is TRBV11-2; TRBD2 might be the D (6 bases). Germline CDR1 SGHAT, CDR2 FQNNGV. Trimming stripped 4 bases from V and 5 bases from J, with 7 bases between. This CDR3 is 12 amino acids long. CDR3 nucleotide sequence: TGTGCCAGCAGCTCCGGGGGAGATACGCAGTATTTT. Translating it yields CASSSGGDTQYF.

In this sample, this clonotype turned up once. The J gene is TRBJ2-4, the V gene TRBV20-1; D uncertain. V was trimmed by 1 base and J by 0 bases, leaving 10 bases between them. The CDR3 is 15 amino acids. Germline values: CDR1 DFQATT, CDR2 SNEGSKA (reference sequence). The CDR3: CSARVPNQAKNIQYF. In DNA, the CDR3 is TGCAGTGCTAGAGTACCGAACCAAGCCAAAAACATTCAGTACTTC.

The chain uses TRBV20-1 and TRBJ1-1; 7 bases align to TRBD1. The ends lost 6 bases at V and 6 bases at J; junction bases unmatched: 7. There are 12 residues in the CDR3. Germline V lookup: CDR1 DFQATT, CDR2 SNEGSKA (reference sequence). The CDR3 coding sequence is TGCAGTGCCCCAGGGGGGGGTTCTGAAGCTTTCTTT. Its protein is CSAPGGGSEAFF.

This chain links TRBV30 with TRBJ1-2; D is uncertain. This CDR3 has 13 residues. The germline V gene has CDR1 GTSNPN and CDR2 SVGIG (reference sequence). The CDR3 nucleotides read TGTGCTTCAGGACGGTACAGTAACTATGGCTACACCTTC. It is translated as CASGRYSNYGYTF. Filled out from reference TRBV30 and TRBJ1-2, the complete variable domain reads SQTIHQWPATLVQPVGSPLSLECTVEGTSNPNLYWYRQAAGRGLQLLFYSVGIGQISSEVPQNLSASRPQDRQFILSSKKLLLSDSGFYLCASGRYSNYGYTFGSGTRLTVV.

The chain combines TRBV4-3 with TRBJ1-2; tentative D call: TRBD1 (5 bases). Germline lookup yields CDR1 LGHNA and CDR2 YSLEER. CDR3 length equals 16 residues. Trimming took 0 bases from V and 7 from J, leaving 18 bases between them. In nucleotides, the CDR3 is TGCGCCAGCAGCCAAGATAGGGGACTTGGAGTGCGTGGCTACACCTTC. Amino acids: CASSQDRGLGVRGYTF.